Listed below are T cell receptor beta chains from one sample, sequenced in a study of T cell repertoires and HLA-DP antigens. These TCRs are of unknown antigen specificity. TCRdb's table, derived via immunoSEQ multiplex PCR, lists solely in-frame clones and lacks some. The sample consists of about 89,000 clones, about nine tenths of them appearing once. Sequenced sample: CD4+ T cells from PBMCs. Source of these receptors: a man aged 50-60 years in good health and CMV-seronegative. Both conserved end residues are part of each CDR3. The order of the fields is CDR3 protein, CDR3 DNA, CDR3 length, D gene, clone size, V gene, J gene. D genes are given only for firm matches. Some rows have no size entry. The others give once, few or many, or a class for an expanded clone.

CDR3 protein: CAISVRNKNTEAFF
CDR3 DNA: TGTGCCATCAGTGTCCGGAATAAGAACACTGAAGCTTTCTTT
CDR3 length: 14
D gene: .
clone size: .
V gene: TRBV10-3
J gene: TRBJ1-1

CDR3 protein: CSHQGAGIQYF
CDR3 DNA: TGCAGTCATCAGGGGGCGGGCATTCAGTACTTC
CDR3 length: 11
D gene: TRBD1
clone size: once
V gene: TRBV20-1
J gene: TRBJ2-4

CDR3 protein: CASSSDYFGNTIYF
CDR3 DNA: TGTGCCAGCAGCTCGGATTACTTCGGAAACACCATATATTTT
CDR3 length: 14
D gene: .
clone size: once
V gene: TRBV7-2
J gene: TRBJ1-3

CDR3 protein: CASSSLDTQYF
CDR3 DNA: TGTGCCAGCAGCTCCTTGGATACGCAGTATTTT
CDR3 length: 11
D gene: .
clone size: .
V gene: TRBV7-2
J gene: TRBJ2-3

CDR3 protein: CASTPLDRGYGYTF
CDR3 DNA: TGTGCCAGCACCCCACTTGACAGGGGTTATGGCTACACCTTC
CDR3 length: 14
D gene: TRBD1
clone size: once
V gene: TRBV28
J gene: TRBJ1-2

CDR3 protein: CASSKGSSYEQYF
CDR3 DNA: TGTGCCAGTAGTAAGGGTTCGTCCTACGAGCAGTACTTC
CDR3 length: 13
D gene: .
clone size: .
V gene: TRBV19
J gene: TRBJ2-7

CDR3 protein: CASSLDRDYGYTF
CDR3 DNA: TGTGCCAGCAGTTTGGACAGAGACTATGGCTACACCTTC
CDR3 length: 13
D gene: .
clone size: .
V gene: TRBV7-8
J gene: TRBJ1-2

CDR3 protein: CASSWTAGYYTDTQYF
CDR3 DNA: TGTGCCAGCAGTTGGACGGCGGGATACTACACAGATACGCAGTATTTT
CDR3 length: 16
D gene: .
clone size: .
V gene: TRBV27
J gene: TRBJ2-3

CDR3 protein: CASSDRPRETQYF
CDR3 DNA: TGTGCCAGCAGCGACAGACCCAGGGAGACCCAGTACTTC
CDR3 length: 13
D gene: .
clone size: .
V gene: TRBV7-6
J gene: TRBJ2-5

CDR3 protein: CASSTGRVQNIQYF
CDR3 DNA: TGTGCCAGTAGTACAGGGAGGGTGCAAAACATTCAGTACTTC
CDR3 length: 14
D gene: TRBD2
clone size: .
V gene: TRBV19
J gene: TRBJ2-4

CDR3 protein: CASSLARGTGGPKDEQYF
CDR3 DNA: TGTGCCAGCAGCTTAGCCAGGGGAACGGGAGGGCCTAAAGACGAGCAGTACTTC
CDR3 length: 18
D gene: TRBD2
clone size: .
V gene: TRBV11-2
J gene: TRBJ2-7

CDR3 protein: CASSQNRNSPLHF
CDR3 DNA: TGCGCCAGCAGCCAAAACCGGAATTCACCCCTCCACTTT
CDR3 length: 13
D gene: .
clone size: .
V gene: TRBV4-3
J gene: TRBJ1-6

CDR3 protein: CASSSSLNTEAFF
CDR3 DNA: TGTGCCAGCAGCTCCTCCCTGAACACTGAAGCTTTCTTT
CDR3 length: 13
D gene: .
clone size: .
V gene: TRBV7-3
J gene: TRBJ1-1

CDR3 protein: CASKSRQASSYEQYF
CDR3 DNA: TGTGCCAGCAAATCGAGACAGGCCAGCTCCTACGAGCAGTACTTC
CDR3 length: 15
D gene: .
clone size: .
V gene: TRBV6-6
J gene: TRBJ2-7

CDR3 protein: CASSLSQGVYTEAFF
CDR3 DNA: TGTGCCAGCAGCTTATCACAGGGGGTTTACACTGAAGCTTTCTTT
CDR3 length: 15
D gene: TRBD1
clone size: once
V gene: TRBV7-3
J gene: TRBJ1-1

CDR3 protein: CAWRDRKGLAGSNEQFF
CDR3 DNA: TGTGCCTGGAGAGACCGAAAGGGACTAGCGGGGTCAAATGAGCAGTTCTTC
CDR3 length: 17
D gene: TRBD2
clone size: .
V gene: TRBV30
J gene: TRBJ2-1

CDR3 protein: CASSPTAGYNEQFF
CDR3 DNA: TGTGCCAGCAGCCCTACAGCAGGATACAATGAGCAGTTCTTC
CDR3 length: 14
D gene: .
clone size: .
V gene: TRBV11-3
J gene: TRBJ2-1